The entry that follows covers one TCR beta chain sequence. What it binds is unknown. The data were taken from a study of shared clonotypes between healthy human individuals. At the level of the study: CD4 naive cells filled three plates per donor, CD4 memory three, CD8 naive two and CD8 memory one. Study results and caveats: Rarefaction gave evidence that sorted-subset sequencing remained incomplete despite large depth. The study found roughly 5% of naive CD4 clonotypes shared across several donors.

Germline lookup yields CDR1 SGHTS and CDR2 YDEGEE. This CDR3 is built from 15 residues. V lost 0 bases, J lost 7 bases, and 11 bases lay in between. Profiling relied on immunoSEQ multiplex PCR, and the TCRdb table lists in-frame clones only, not all of them. The data contain about 1,800,000 clones, about 94% of them singletons. Terminally differentiated effector memory CD45RA+ cells were left out of the naive CD8 fraction, which was CD45RO-negative and positively selected for CCR7. The receptor comes from a man aged 18-30 years in good health. The source material was naive CD8+ T cells sorted from blood. The rearrangement links TRBV5-8 to TRBJ1-6; D might be TRBD1 (6 bases). The CDR3 nucleotides read TGTGCCAGCAGCTTGGTCCAGGGGCCCAATTCACCCCTCCACTTT. Protein: CASSLVQGPNSPLHF. Full variable domain (outside the CDR3, taken from reference TRBV5-8 and TRBJ1-6): EAGVTQSPTHLIKTRGQQATLRCSPISGHTSVYWYQQALGLGLQFLLWYDEGEERNRGNFPPRFSGRQFPNYSSELNVNALELEDSALYLCASSLVQGPNSPLHFGNGTRLTVT.